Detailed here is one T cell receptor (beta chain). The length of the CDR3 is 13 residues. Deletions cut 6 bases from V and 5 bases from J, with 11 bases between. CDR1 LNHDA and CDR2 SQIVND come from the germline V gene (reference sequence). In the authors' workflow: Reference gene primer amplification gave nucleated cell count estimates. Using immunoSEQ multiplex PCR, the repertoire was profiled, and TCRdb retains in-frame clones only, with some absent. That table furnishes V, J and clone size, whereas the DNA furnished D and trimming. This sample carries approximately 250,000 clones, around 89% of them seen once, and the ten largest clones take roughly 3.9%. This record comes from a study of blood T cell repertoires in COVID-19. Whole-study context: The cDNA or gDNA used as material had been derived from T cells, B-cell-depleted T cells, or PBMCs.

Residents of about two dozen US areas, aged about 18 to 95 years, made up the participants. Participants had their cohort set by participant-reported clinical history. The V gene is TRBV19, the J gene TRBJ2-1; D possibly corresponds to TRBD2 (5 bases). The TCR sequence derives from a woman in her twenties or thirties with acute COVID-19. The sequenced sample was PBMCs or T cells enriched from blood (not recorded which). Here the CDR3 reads CASRRVADNEQFF. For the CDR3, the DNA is TGTGCCAGTAGGAGGGTAGCTGACAATGAGCAGTTCTTC. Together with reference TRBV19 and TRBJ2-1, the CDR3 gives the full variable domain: DGGITQSPKYLFRKEGQNVTLSCEQNLNHDAMYWYRQDPGQGLRLIYYSQIVNDFQKGDIAEGYSVSREKKESFPLTVTSAQKNPTAFYLCASRRVADNEQFFGPGTRLTVL.